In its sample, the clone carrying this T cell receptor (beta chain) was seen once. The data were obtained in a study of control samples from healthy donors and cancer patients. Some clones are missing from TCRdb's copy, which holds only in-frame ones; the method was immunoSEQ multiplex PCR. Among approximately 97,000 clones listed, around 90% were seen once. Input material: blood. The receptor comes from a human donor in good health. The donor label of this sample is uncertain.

In DNA form, the CDR3 reads TGTGCCAGCAGCCAAGATCCTGCGGGGGAGCCCTACAATGAGCAGTTCTTC. This gives the protein CASSQDPAGEPYNEQFF. V is TRBV3-1 (or the pseudogene TRBV3-2) and J is TRBJ2-1, with 7 nucleotides matching TRBD2. Germline V CDR1 and CDR2: LGHDT, YNNKEL (reference sequence). V was clipped by 0 bases and J by 2 bases; unmatched bases: 7. The CDR3 sequence is 17 residues long.